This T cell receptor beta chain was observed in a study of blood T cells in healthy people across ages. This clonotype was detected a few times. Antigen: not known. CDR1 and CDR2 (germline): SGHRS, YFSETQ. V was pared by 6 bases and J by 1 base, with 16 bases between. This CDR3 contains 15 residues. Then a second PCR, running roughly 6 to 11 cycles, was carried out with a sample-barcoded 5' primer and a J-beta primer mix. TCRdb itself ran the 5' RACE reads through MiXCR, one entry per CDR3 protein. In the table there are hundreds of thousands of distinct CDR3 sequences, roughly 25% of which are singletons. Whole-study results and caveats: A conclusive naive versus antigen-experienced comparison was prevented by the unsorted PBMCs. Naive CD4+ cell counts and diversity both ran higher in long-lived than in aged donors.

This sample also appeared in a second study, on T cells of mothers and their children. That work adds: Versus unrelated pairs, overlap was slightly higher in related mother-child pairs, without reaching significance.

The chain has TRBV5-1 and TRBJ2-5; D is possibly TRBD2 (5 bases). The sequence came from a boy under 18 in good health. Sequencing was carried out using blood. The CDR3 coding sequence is TGCGCCAGCACCACCTACCCGGACTCCCAAGAGACCCAGTACTTC. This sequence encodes CASTTYPDSQETQYF.